Each of the 26 T cell receptor beta chains below was sequenced from the same sample in a study of CD4 T cells in relation to SARS-CoV-2 and coronaviruses. Unexposed donor CD4+ T cells date from about 2011-2018, before the COVID-19 pandemic. The cells were cultured for under 13 days before CD4+ T cells were isolated. Generated by immunoSEQ multiplex PCR, the TCRdb table keeps only in-frame clones and is missing some. The profile shows more than 20,000 clones, about 69% of them singletons. Their recognized antigens are unknown. Sample: CD4+ T cells from PBMCs, cultured in vitro. Receptors were obtained from a human donor in good health.

The chain couples TRBV14 to TRBJ2-3; 7 bases agree with TRBD2. The CDR3 spans 18 residues. Per germline, CDR1 SGHDN and CDR2 FVKESK. J lost 0 bases, V lost 1 base, and 10 bases had no gene match. CDR3: CASSQGGGGISSTDTQYF. CDR3 nucleotide sequence: TGTGCCAGCAGCCAAGGTGGCGGGGGAATCTCTAGCACAGATACGCAGTATTTT.

This chain uses TRBV24-1 with TRBJ1-2, with D maybe TRBD1 (6 bases). Germline loops: CDR1 KGHDR, CDR2 SFDVKD. The CDR3 loop spans 15 amino acids. With 6 bases removed from V and 4 bases from J, the gap between germline ends came to 17 bases. This CDR3 reads CATSWTAASLYGYTF. In DNA form, the CDR3 reads TGTGCCACCAGTTGGACAGCAGCGTCCCTCTATGGCTACACCTTC.

J is TRBJ1-2 and V is TRBV5-6, with unresolved D. CDR1 is SGHDT, CDR2 YYEEEE, per germline. The CDR3 sequence is 13 residues long. Trimming pared 3 bases from V and 0 bases from J, leaving 6 bases between. The CDR3 DNA is TGTGCCAGCAGCTCTACACCTAACTATGGCTACACCTTC. This sequence encodes CASSSTPNYGYTF. Looking up the rest from reference TRBV5-6 and TRBJ1-2 gives the full variable domain: DAGVTQSPTHLIKTRGQQVTLRCSPKSGHDTVSWYQQALGQGPQFIFQYYEEEERQRGNFPDRFSGHQFPNYSSELNVNALLLGDSALYLCASSSTPNYGYTFGSGTRLTVV.

The genes are TRBV10-2 and TRBJ1-6; no clear D. The CDR3 sequence is 14 residues long. CDR1 is WSHSY, CDR2 SAAADI, per germline. Trimming pared 2 bases from V and 6 bases from J, leaving 8 bases between. CDR3 sequence: CASSERRINSPLHF. The CDR3 coding sequence is TGCGCCAGCAGTGAGCGACGTATTAATTCACCCCTCCACTTT.

The V call is TRBV20-1, the J call TRBJ2-5; D may match TRBD1 or TRBD2 (6 bases each). The CDR3 loop spans 15 amino acids. CDR1 and CDR2 (germline): DFQATT, SNEGSKA (reference sequence). V was shortened by 3 bases and J by 5 bases, with 19 bases between the two germline ends. CDR3: CSASRVGGGGETQYF. In DNA, the CDR3 is TGCAGTGCTAGTCGGGTGGGAGGAGGGGGGGAGACCCAGTACTTC.

This clone showed up just a few times. The rearrangement joins TRBV5-3 to TRBJ2-5; D is undetermined. TRBV5-3 is reported as an ORF; its role is uncertain. The length of the CDR3 is 10 residues. V gave up 2 bases and J gave up 7 bases, with 3 bases separating them. CDR3 protein: CARSFVTQYF. The CDR3 DNA reads TGTGCCAGAAGCTTTGTGACCCAGTACTTC.

This clone was detected only a few times. This chain joins TRBV5-1 and TRBJ1-2, with TRBD1 matching over 7 bases. J was trimmed by 4 bases and V by 3 bases; bases with no gene match: 9. The CDR3 spans 15 residues. CDR1 is SGHRS, CDR2 YFSETQ, per germline. The CDR3 sequence is CASSSSTGLAYGYTF. The CDR3 bases are TGCGCCAGCAGCTCGTCGACAGGGCTCGCCTATGGCTACACCTTC.

This clone was observed a few times. The chain couples TRBV12-3 or TRBV12-4 to TRBJ1-4; no reliable D call. Trimming removed 5 bases at V and 11 bases at J, with 15 bases between. The CDR3 extends over 13 amino acids. CDR3 nucleotides: TGTGCCAGCAGTCCGGAGGTTTGGGAGAAACTGTTTTTT. It encodes CASSPEVWEKLFF.

This clone was detected once. V is TRBV6-1 and J is TRBJ1-1; D not resolved. The V gene lost 1 base and the J gene lost 4 bases, with 13 bases spanning the gap. The CDR3 contains 15 residues. Germline V CDR1 and CDR2: MNHNS, SASEGT. CDR3 sequence (DNA): TGTGCCAGCAGTGAAGGTATAGGTTTTTTCACTGAAGCTTTCTTT. Protein sequence: CASSEGIGFFTEAFF.

V is TRBV2 and J is TRBJ1-5, with 7 positions matching TRBD1. CDR1 and CDR2 from the germline V gene are SNHLY and FYNNEI. J gave up 5 bases and V 5 bases, and 6 bases lay outside the gene matches. The CDR3 totals 14 residues. The CDR3 region is CASSPTGKHQPQHF. The DNA of the CDR3 is TGTGCCAGCAGTCCGACAGGGAAGCATCAGCCCCAGCATTTT.

The chain joins TRBV19 to TRBJ1-6, with TRBD1 identical over 8 bases. CDR1 LNHDA and CDR2 SQIVND come from the germline V gene (reference sequence). The CDR3 is 14 residues long. V was pared by 5 bases and J by 7 bases, with 4 bases of the junction left unmatched. CDR3 sequence reads: CASSSTGGNSPLHF. CDR3 DNA sequence: TGTGCCAGTAGTTCCACAGGGGGAAATTCACCCCTCCACTTT.

The CDR3 sequence is CSVTVGGNTEAFF. In DNA form, the CDR3 reads TGCAGCGTTACGGTGGGAGGGAACACTGAAGCTTTCTTT. The V call is TRBV29-1, the J call TRBJ1-1; D call uncertain. V lost 5 bases and J lost 1, with 11 bases in between. The CDR3 sequence is 13 residues long. Germline CDR1 and CDR2: SQVTM and ANQGSEA. The full variable domain, with the rest looked up from reference TRBV29-1 and TRBJ1-1, is SAVISQKPSRDICQRGTSLTIQCQVDSQVTMMFWYRQQPGQSLTLIATANQGSEATYESGFVIDKFPISRPNLTFSTLTVSNMSPEDSSIYLCSVTVGGNTEAFFGQGTRLTVV.

The rearrangement uses TRBV6-5 and TRBJ2-2, with a possible D match to TRBD2 (6 bases). The CDR3 has 14 residues. From germline, CDR1 is MNHEY and CDR2 SVGAGI. Trimming pared 2 bases from V and 6 bases from J, leaving 10 bases between. CDR3 sequence (DNA): TGTGCCAGCAGTTACCGGGGGAATGCCGGGGAGCTGTTTTTT. Translated, it gives CASSYRGNAGELFF.

The chain uses TRBV4-3 and TRBJ1-1; tentative D call: TRBD1 (5 bases). The germline V gene has CDR1 LGHNA and CDR2 YSLEER. Between the trimmed V and J ends, which lost 0 bases and 6 bases, there was a span of 11 bases. This CDR3 contains 14 residues. The CDR3: CASSQDRGRAEAFF. In DNA form, the CDR3 reads TGCGCCAGCAGCCAAGACCGCGGCAGGGCTGAAGCTTTCTTT.

The rearrangement links TRBV29-1 to TRBJ1-4, with D perhaps TRBD1 (5 bases). The CDR3 runs 12 residues. CDR1 is SQVTM, CDR2 ANQGSEA, per germline. V lost 4 bases and J 3 bases, leaving 6 bases between the germline ends. DNA for the CDR3: TGCAGCGTTGTACAGGCTAATGAAAAACTGTTTTTT. This encodes CSVVQANEKLFF.

The gene calls are TRBV9 and TRBJ1-2; D is uncertain. Germline loops: CDR1 SGDLS, CDR2 YYNGEE. The germline V and J ends were trimmed by 0 bases and 6 bases, with 9 bases remaining between them. CDR3 size: 13 residues. The CDR3 protein is CASSVGGLDGYTF. The CDR3 nucleotides are TGTGCCAGCAGCGTAGGCGGGTTGGATGGCTACACCTTC.

The J gene is TRBJ2-1, the V gene TRBV4-3; 11 bases fit TRBD2. CDR1 is LGHNA, CDR2 YSLEER, per germline. The trim removed 5 bases at V and 8 bases at J, leaving 8 bases unmatched. This CDR3 has 15 amino acids. DNA of the CDR3: TGCGCCAGCAGCTTTAGCGGGAGGGCCCTCGATGAGCAGTTCTTC. Translating gives CASSFSGRALDEQFF.

In this sample, this clone turned up once. V gene TRBV10-3 combines with J gene TRBJ2-7; the D gene is possibly TRBD2 (7 bases). The CDR3 contains 20 residues. The ends were cut back, 1 base at V and 0 bases at J, with 25 bases in the middle. Germline values: CDR1 ENHRY, CDR2 SYGVKD. The CDR3, as DNA: TGTGCCATCAGTGAGTTTGGGGGGGGAACTTTAGACAGGAGCTCCTACGAGCAGTACTTC. Translation: CAISEFGGGTLDRSSYEQYF.

The gene calls are TRBV4-3 and TRBJ1-4, with a tentative D call TRBD1 (5 bases). CDR1 and CDR2 from the germline V gene are LGHNA and YSLEER. Trimming removed 0 bases at V and 7 bases at J, with 12 bases between. The CDR3 has 15 amino acids. In DNA form, the CDR3 reads TGCGCCAGCAGCCAAGAGGCAGGGCAAGGTGAAAAACTGTTTTTT. Translating gives CASSQEAGQGEKLFF.

This clone occurred a few times. The chain combines TRBV5-6 with TRBJ1-1, with TRBD1 as a possible D gene (6 bases). The CDR3 runs to 14 residues. The ends were cut back, 3 bases at V and 4 bases at J, with 13 bases in the middle. Germline V lookup: CDR1 SGHDT, CDR2 YYEEEE. The CDR3 DNA sequence: TGTGCCAGCAGCTCACAGGGTTGGGTCACTGAAGCTTTCTTT. As protein: CASSSQGWVTEAFF.

The chain joins TRBV28 to TRBJ1-6, with TRBD1 as a possible D gene (6 bases). V lost 6 bases, J lost 7 bases, and 16 bases lay in between. This CDR3 is 15 amino acids long. Looked up from germline, CDR1 is MDHEN and CDR2 is SYDVKM. The CDR3 is CASSTYDRRNSPLHF. The DNA for the CDR3 is TGTGCCAGCAGCACCTATGACAGGAGGAATTCACCCCTCCACTTT.

The J gene is TRBJ1-1, the V gene TRBV7-2; D may be TRBD1 (5 bases). Germline CDR1 reads SGHTA; CDR2 reads FQGNSA. Trimming took 6 bases from V and 4 from J, leaving 21 bases between them. The CDR3 covers 16 residues. CDR3 sequence: CASRLQSRGFGTEAFF. CDR3 nucleotides: TGTGCCAGCAGACTCCAATCCCGGGGGTTCGGCACTGAAGCTTTCTTT.

The V call is TRBV7-8, the J call TRBJ2-7, with D unresolved. In germline, CDR1 is SGHVS, CDR2 FQNEAQ. The CDR3 runs to 14 residues. Trimming stripped 1 base from V and 1 base from J, with 8 bases between. In DNA form, the CDR3 reads TGTGCCAGCAGCTTAGTTACGATTTCCTACGAGCAGTACTTC. Its translation is CASSLVTISYEQYF. Full variable domain (missing parts from reference TRBV7-8 and TRBJ2-7): GAGVSQSPRYKVAKRGQDVALRCDPISGHVSLFWYQQALGQGPEFLTYFQNEAQLDKSGLPSDRFFAERPEGSVSTLKIQRTQQEDSAVYLCASSLVTISYEQYFGPGTRLTVT.

The chain links TRBV2 to TRBJ2-2; D tentatively reads TRBD1 or TRBD2 (5 bases each). CDR1 and CDR2 (germline): SNHLY, FYNNEI. V gave up 6 bases and J gave up 7 bases, with 12 bases separating them. CDR3 length: 13 amino acids. The CDR3 sequence: CASRMGPLGELFF. The CDR3 DNA reads as TGTGCCAGCAGGATGGGACCCCTCGGGGAGCTGTTTTTT. Using reference TRBV2 and TRBJ2-2 for the parts outside the CDR3, the full variable domain is EPEVTQTPSHQVTQMGQEVILRCVPISNHLYFYWYRQILGQKVEFLVSFYNNEISEKSEIFDDQFSVERPDGSNFTLKIRSTKLEDSAMYFCASRMGPLGELFFGEGSRLTVL.

This clone was picked up a small number of times. The genes are TRBV18 and TRBJ1-5; 8 bases fit TRBD1. This CDR3 is 16 amino acids long. From germline, CDR1 is KGHSH and CDR2 LQKENI. V lost 2 bases to trimming and J lost 6 bases; unmatched junction nucleotides: 9. This CDR3 reads CASSPVPTGGGQPQHF. The CDR3 DNA is TGTGCCAGCTCACCAGTTCCCACAGGGGGAGGTCAGCCCCAGCATTTT.

The chain couples TRBV7-2 to TRBJ2-3, with 10 bases aligning to TRBD2. Unmatched junction bases numbered 6, after V lost 2 bases and J lost 4 bases. Germline lookup yields CDR1 SGHTA and CDR2 FQGNSA. The CDR3 has 16 amino acids. CDR3 sequence reads: CASSLSGRARADTQYF. CDR3 bases: TGTGCCAGCAGCTTAAGCGGGAGGGCCAGGGCAGATACGCAGTATTTT.